These 31 T cell receptor beta chains share one sample of origin, sequenced in a study of cytomegalovirus exposure and HLA in healthy donors. The PCR had 60 Vbeta and 13 Jbeta primers. The protocol was immunoSEQ multiplex PCR, while the TCRdb copy is restricted to in-frame clones and leaves out a portion. Here the sample spans about 140,000 clones, 80% being singletons. The sequenced material came from PBMCs. The receptors shown here come from a female donor in good health and CMV-seronegative.

The chain carries TRBV28 and TRBJ1-1, with 8 nucleotides matching TRBD1. This CDR3 contains 18 residues. CDR1 MDHEN and CDR2 SYDVKM come from the germline V gene. The V segment lost 8 bases and the J segment 1 base; nucleotides outside the gene matches: 18. CDR3 sequence: CASLPFGRGQGTNTEAFF. CDR3 DNA sequence: TGTGCCAGCCTACCTTTCGGGCGCGGACAGGGAACGAACACTGAAGCTTTCTTT.

This rearrangement joins TRBV6-6 to TRBJ2-3; TRBD2 matches at 12 bases. The V gene's germline CDR1 is MNHNY and CDR2 SVGAGI (reference sequence). This CDR3 spans 15 amino acids. V shed 7 bases and J 4 bases; nucleotides not matched to a gene: 6. The CDR3 nucleotides read TGTGCCAGCAACAGACTAGCGGGAGAATCAGATACGCAGTATTTT. Translating it yields CASNRLAGESDTQYF.

The rearrangement uses TRBV2 and TRBJ1-5, with D perhaps matching TRBD1 (6 bases). The length of the CDR3 is 12 residues. Germline-derived CDR1 and CDR2 are SNHLY and FYNNEI. Trimming cost V 6 bases and J 5 bases, with 8 bases left between them. CDR3 sequence reads: CASRAGDQPQHF. The DNA for the CDR3 is TGTGCCAGCAGGGCAGGGGATCAGCCCCAGCATTTT.

This clone was counted between two and nine times. The chain recombines TRBV5-1 with TRBJ1-2, with D unclear. Trimming took off 0 bases at V and 3 bases at J, with 6 bases between the two ends. The CDR3 has 13 residues. Per the germline V gene, CDR1 is SGHRS and CDR2 is YFSETQ. The CDR3 loop is CASSLDSHYGYTF. The CDR3 nucleotides read TGCGCCAGCAGCTTGGACAGCCACTATGGCTACACCTTC. Variable domain in full (rest from reference TRBV5-1 and TRBJ1-2): KAGVTQTPRYLIKTRGQQVTLSCSPISGHRSVSWYQQTPGQGLQFLFEYFSETQRNKGNFPGRFSGRQFSNSRSEMNVSTLELGDSALYLCASSLDSHYGYTFGSGTRLTVV.

The V and J genes are TRBV28 and TRBJ2-1, with TRBD2 matching 13 bases. Germline assignment: CDR1 MDHEN and CDR2 SYDVKM. CDR3 length: 17 amino acids. V trimming: 6 bases; J trimming: 6 bases; junction bases outside the gene matches: 11. The CDR3: CASSRNVGLAGVNEQFF. The CDR3 DNA follows: TGTGCCAGCAGCCGTAACGTCGGACTAGCGGGAGTCAATGAGCAGTTCTTC.

This clone came up a few times. The rearrangement links TRBV30 to TRBJ1-5; 8 bases align to TRBD1. V shed 2 bases, J shed 2 bases, and the junction held 5 bases outside the gene matches. The CDR3 is 15 residues long. Per germline, CDR1 GTSNPN and CDR2 SVGIG (reference sequence). The CDR3 here is CAWSTGTGGNQPQHF. In nucleotides, the CDR3 is TGTGCCTGGAGTACCGGGACAGGAGGCAATCAGCCCCAGCATTTT.

The chain uses TRBV6-6 and TRBJ1-1; 10 nucleotides agree with TRBD1. This CDR3 is 14 amino acids long. CDR1 is MNHNY, CDR2 SVGAGI, per germline (reference sequence). The junction had 6 bases not matched to a gene; V was cut back by 5 bases and J by 6 bases. In nucleotides, the CDR3 is TGTGCCAGCAGTCCGGGACAGGGGTGGTCTGAAGCTTTCTTT. Translation gives CASSPGQGWSEAFF.

J is TRBJ2-5 and V is TRBV27; D is unresolved. The germline V and J ends were trimmed by 8 bases and 4 bases, with 14 bases remaining between them. This CDR3 contains 13 residues. Germline lookup yields CDR1 MNHEY and CDR2 SMNVEV (reference sequence). In DNA, the CDR3 is TGTGCCAGCCGTCCCGGGTTTTCAGAGACCCAGTACTTC. Protein: CASRPGFSETQYF.

The rearrangement joins TRBV30 to TRBJ1-2; D is ambiguous. CDR3 size: 14 residues. V was cut by 0 bases and J by 4 bases, with 12 bases left in between. CDR1 GTSNPN and CDR2 SVGIG come from the germline V gene (reference sequence). The CDR3, as DNA: TGTGCCTGGAGTGTAACGAGTATTGGCTATGGCTACACCTTC. This codes for CAWSVTSIGYGYTF.

The gene calls are TRBV7-9 and TRBJ1-1; 7 bases fit TRBD1. The germline V gene encodes CDR1 SEHNR and CDR2 FQNEAQ (reference sequence). The CDR3 spans 16 residues. Trimming removed 1 base from V and 1 base from J; junction bases left unmatched: 6. The CDR3 DNA is TGTGCCAGCAGCTTAGGGGGGGACAGAAGGAACACTGAAGCTTTCTTT. It yields the protein CASSLGGDRRNTEAFF.

This clone was picked up a small number of times. The V gene is TRBV29-1, the J gene TRBJ2-1; weak D call: TRBD2 (5 bases). V lost 5 bases and J 1 base, leaving 9 bases between the germline ends. The CDR3 is 13 amino acids. The germline gives CDR1 SQVTM, CDR2 ANQGSEA. CDR3: CSVWTPSYNEQFF. CDR3 nucleotide sequence: TGCAGCGTTTGGACTCCATCCTACAATGAGCAGTTCTTC.

This chain joins TRBV9 and TRBJ2-3; 14 nucleotides line up with TRBD2. The CDR3 has 15 residues. The germline V gene has CDR1 SGDLS and CDR2 YYNGEE. The J segment lost 5 bases and the V segment lost 3 bases, leaving 2 bases of the junction unmatched. CDR3 in DNA: TGTGCCAGCAGCGACGGGACTAGCGGGAGAGATACGCAGTATTTT. Its protein is CASSDGTSGRDTQYF.

The chain has TRBV18 and TRBJ2-6; the match to TRBD1 covers 8 bases. From germline, CDR1 is KGHSH and CDR2 LQKENI. After removal of 3 bases from V and 2 bases from J, the junction contained 3 bases not matched to a gene. This CDR3 contains 16 residues. The chain's CDR3 is CASSPGTGTGANVLTF. Written as DNA, the CDR3 is TGTGCCAGCTCACCGGGGACAGGAACTGGGGCCAACGTCCTGACTTTC.

The sample holds a few counts of this clone. This chain links TRBV2 with TRBJ1-1; 9 bases match TRBD1. The CDR3 extends over 15 amino acids. CDR1 is SNHLY, CDR2 FYNNEI, per germline. V lost 3 bases to trimming and J lost 6 bases; unmatched junction nucleotides: 8. CDR3 loop: CASSDLPGQGPEAFF. The CDR3 DNA follows: TGTGCCAGCAGTGACCTCCCGGGACAGGGACCTGAAGCTTTCTTT.

This chain uses TRBV10-1 with TRBJ2-2; D is uncertain. Per germline, CDR1 WNHNN and CDR2 SYGVQD (reference sequence). CDR3 size: 13 residues. V dropped 1 base and J dropped 5 bases, with 5 bases sitting between them. CDR3 sequence (DNA): TGCGCCAGCAGTGAGTTTTCGACCGGGGAGCTGTTTTTT. As protein: CASSEFSTGELFF.

V gene TRBV5-1 combines with J gene TRBJ2-2, with TRBD2 identical over 7 bases. Germline values: CDR1 SGHRS, CDR2 YFSETQ. This CDR3 is 16 amino acids long. Germline trimming cut 7 bases from V and 4 bases from J; bases unmatched to any gene: 13. Written as DNA, the CDR3 is TGCGCCAGCTCCCTCCTGGAAGCGGGGACCACCGGGGAGCTGTTTTTT. Residues: CASSLLEAGTTGELFF.

The chain joins TRBV7-8 to TRBJ1-1; no definite D call. The germline V and J ends were trimmed by 5 bases and 3 bases, with 13 bases remaining between them. Germline CDR1 is SGHVS and CDR2 is FQNEAQ. This CDR3 comprises 14 residues. DNA of the CDR3: TGTGCCAGCAGCGAGAAACGCACCGACACTGAAGCTTTCTTT. Translation: CASSEKRTDTEAFF.

The chain joins TRBV6-6 to TRBJ2-7; D unclear. V dropped 7 bases and J dropped 3 bases, with 7 bases sitting between them. The germline gives CDR1 MNHNY, CDR2 SVGAGI (reference sequence). The CDR3 totals 11 residues. The CDR3 sequence: CASTYNYEQYF. The CDR3 region has the DNA TGTGCCAGCACTTATAACTACGAGCAGTACTTC.

This clone has more than one count but fewer than ten. This chain uses TRBV7-9 with TRBJ2-3; D is possibly TRBD2 (6 bases). CDR1 and CDR2 (germline): SEHNR, FQNEAQ (reference sequence). V was pared by 3 bases and J by 0 bases, with 7 bases between. The CDR3 runs 14 residues. CDR3 region: CASSLGLSTDTQYF. The CDR3 bases are TGTGCCAGCAGCTTGGGACTGAGCACAGATACGCAGTATTTT.

This chain uses TRBV5-6 with TRBJ2-3; 7 bases align to TRBD1. J lost 2 bases, V lost 1 base, and 7 bases had no gene match. CDR1 SGHDT and CDR2 YYEEEE come from the germline V gene. The CDR3 extends over 16 amino acids. The DNA for the CDR3 is TGTGCCAGCAGCTTGAGAGGGGGCGAGTTCACAGATACGCAGTATTTT. Translated: CASSLRGGEFTDTQYF. Combining the CDR3 with reference TRBV5-6 and TRBJ2-3 gives the whole variable domain DAGVTQSPTHLIKTRGQQVTLRCSPKSGHDTVSWYQQALGQGPQFIFQYYEEEERQRGNFPDRFSGHQFPNYSSELNVNALLLGDSALYLCASSLRGGEFTDTQYFGPGTRLTVL.

The J gene is TRBJ2-3, the V gene TRBV11-2; TRBD2 agrees at 9 bases. The CDR3 is 15 amino acids. CDR1 and CDR2 (germline): SGHAT, FQNNGV. Trimming cost V 7 bases and J 2 bases; bases outside gene matches: 7. DNA for the CDR3: TGTGCCAGCACCCAGCGGGAGGATGTCACAGATACGCAGTATTTT. Its protein product is CASTQREDVTDTQYF.

In DNA form, the CDR3 reads TGTGCCAGCAGTATTCTGCTGGGCACTGTCTACAATGAGCAGTTCTTC. It encodes CASSILLGTVYNEQFF. V gene TRBV27 combines with J gene TRBJ2-1; D uncertain. CDR1 MNHEY and CDR2 SMNVEV come from the germline V gene (reference sequence). V shed 5 bases and J shed 3 bases, with 17 bases lying between them. There are 16 residues in the CDR3.

The chain couples TRBV18 to TRBJ1-3, with D uncertain. Looked up from germline, CDR1 is KGHSH and CDR2 is LQKENI. Trimming cost V 0 bases and J 4 bases, with 7 bases left between them. The CDR3 has 14 residues. Here the CDR3 DNA reads TGTGCCAGCTCACCACCGGAGGCGGGAAACACCATATATTTT. This translates into CASSPPEAGNTIYF.

The chain uses TRBV6-6 and TRBJ1-3; 10 bases line up with TRBD1. The V segment lost 6 bases and the J segment 6 bases; nucleotides outside the gene matches: 8. This CDR3 comprises 15 residues. Germline assignment: CDR1 MNHNY and CDR2 SVGAGI (reference sequence). In DNA form, the CDR3 reads TGTGCCAGCAGACTTCCCGGGACAGGGGAAAACACCATATATTTT. The encoded protein is CASRLPGTGENTIYF.

This clone was recorded a few times. V usage is TRBV6-4 and J usage is TRBJ2-7, with a possible D match to TRBD2 (5 bases). The CDR3 length is 14 residues. Trimming pared 6 bases from V and 7 bases from J, leaving 19 bases between. Looked up from germline, CDR1 is MRHNA and CDR2 is SNTAGT. The CDR3: CASSPPVRVGEQYF. CDR3 coding DNA: TGTGCCAGCAGCCCCCCGGTGCGGGTAGGGGAGCAGTACTTC.

In its sample, this clone was seen a few times. The V call is TRBV10-3, the J call TRBJ2-1; 9 bases fit TRBD1. CDR3 length: 15 residues. The trim removed 4 bases at V and 3 bases at J, leaving 4 bases unmatched. The germline V gene has CDR1 ENHRY and CDR2 SYGVKD. CDR3 nucleotide sequence: TGTGCCATCAGTGGGGGGACAGGGTACTACAATGAGCAGTTCTTC. Protein product: CAISGGTGYYNEQFF.

The rearrangement uses TRBV9 and TRBJ1-3; the D gene is possibly TRBD1 (5 bases). Per the germline V gene, CDR1 is SGDLS and CDR2 is YYNGEE. Between the trimmed V and J ends, which lost 4 bases and 4 bases, there was a span of 15 bases. The CDR3 sequence is 15 residues long. The CDR3 region is CASSLDGGVGNTIYF. The DNA of the CDR3 is TGTGCCAGCAGCCTGGACGGGGGGGTCGGAAACACCATATATTTT.

This chain connects TRBV4-2 to TRBJ2-5; D is ambiguous. The CDR3 loop spans 13 amino acids. Between the trimmed V and J ends, which lost 1 base and 4 bases, there was a span of 7 bases. Germline CDR1 reads LGHNA; CDR2 reads YNFKEQ. CDR3 residues: CASSQGRGETQYF. CDR3 coding DNA: TGTGCCAGCAGCCAAGGAAGAGGAGAGACCCAGTACTTC.

This chain connects TRBV6-1 to TRBJ1-1; D not resolved. The CDR3 length is 14 residues. V lost 6 bases, J lost 1 base, and 12 bases lay in between. Per the germline V gene, CDR1 is MNHNS and CDR2 is SASEGT. CDR3 region: CASRKGGRNTEAFF. CDR3 nucleotide sequence: TGTGCCAGCAGGAAGGGTGGGAGGAACACTGAAGCTTTCTTT.

In its sample, this clone was seen a few times. The rearrangement uses TRBV5-1 and TRBJ2-1, with D maybe TRBD1 (5 bases). The CDR3 has 15 amino acids. With 0 bases removed from V and 7 bases from J, the gap between germline ends came to 14 bases. Germline CDR1 reads SGHRS; CDR2 reads YFSETQ. CDR3 protein: CASSLEGLDANEQFF. Here the CDR3 DNA reads TGCGCCAGCAGCTTGGAGGGGCTAGATGCGAATGAGCAGTTCTTC.

This chain links TRBV5-1 with TRBJ1-2; TRBD1 agrees at 11 bases. J was trimmed by 4 bases and V by 3 bases; bases with no gene match: 2. This CDR3 spans 14 amino acids. CDR1 is SGHRS, CDR2 YFSETQ, per germline. CDR3 DNA: TGCGCCAGCAGCTGGACAGGGGGCACCTATGGCTACACCTTC. Protein product: CASSWTGGTYGYTF.